Included here is one T cell receptor (beta chain) sequence, with context. No antigen is known for it. The CDR3 consists of 14 residues. Per the germline V gene, CDR1 is SQVTM and CDR2 is ANQGSEA. With 7 bases removed from V and 6 bases from J, the gap between germline ends came to 19 bases. The data were obtained in a study of cytomegalovirus exposure and HLA in healthy donors. General study results and limits: Clonal expansion, a later analysis showed, was greater in HLA-associated TCR beta chains than in equally common others. Associated with HLA alleles at 0.05 false discovery rate in a later analysis were fewer than 20,000 TCR beta sequences. Associated with cytomegalovirus, according to the listing, were 150 to 200 TCR beta chains. In a later analysis, a missense DCLRE1C variant was linked to TCR beta V- and J-gene trimming.

PCR primers comprised 60 Vbeta and 13 Jbeta primers. Assay: immunoSEQ multiplex PCR; the TCRdb copy retains only in-frame clones and omits some. In the table there are around 200,000 clones, over 75% of which are singletons. This receptor was taken from a girl aged 2-10 years in good health and CMV-seronegative. This chain connects TRBV29-1 to TRBJ2-1; tentative D call: TRBD1 (6 bases). The sequenced sample was PBMCs. The CDR3 is CSGGARTGTNEQFF. The DNA for the CDR3 is TGCAGCGGTGGAGCGCGAACAGGGACCAATGAGCAGTTCTTC.